This T cell receptor beta chain emerged from a study of T cell responses to AZD1222 COVID-19 vaccine (dated by TCRdb to the early 2020s). Context from the whole study: A total of just over 230 trial participants underwent TCR sequencing, of whom some 210 received two doses of AZD1222 and about 25 received two doses of the MenACWY control vaccine. Trial participants were enrolled by age into subgroups of 18-55, 56-69 and 70-plus years, and about 150, 27 and 61 TCR-sequenced participants, respectively, were included in these subgroups. Broader findings and caveats from the paper: A significant rise in spike-specific TCR breadth and depth was observed after two AZD1222 doses relative to day 0 and relative to MenACWY recipients. The vaccine-associated CD4 TCRs covered the entire spike protein, and the dominant responses fell in regions 160-218 and 743-854. Conclusions about previously exposed vaccinees are limited because only five or six AZD1222 recipients were SARS-CoV-2 seropositive at baseline. In the small 56-69-year group, the increase in depth fell short of significance, most likely because of low power. Participants were mostly white British, with more females than males. The authors suggested clonal diversity may have been underestimated. Reportedly, close to half of the unique spike-specific TCRs recognized epitopes lying outside the regions that are mutated in the B.1.351 and B.1.1.7 variants. Because no samples from the day 14 peak response were available, repertoires could be characterized only after the peak T cell response.

From the germline V gene (reference sequence), CDR1 is LGHDT and CDR2 is YNNKEL. The trim is 0 bases for V and 2 bases for J, with a gap of 14 bases between the germline ends. The CDR3 runs 16 amino acids, cysteine and phenylalanine included. Just the 48-base CDR3 DNA is kept, in frame starting at base 1. The sample's time point, from its label and the paper: about 28 days (+/-7) after the second vaccine dose. This specimen's treatment or condition label, interpreted: meningococcal conjugate vaccine given as trial control. Vaccinee samples came from UK trials COV001 and COV002, including a single-blind randomized controlled phase 2/3 trial of AZD1222 (ChAdOx1 nCoV-19) in healthy adults. For TCRbeta chain sequencing, PBMC samples were collected from trial participants at day 0 and at day 28 after the second dose. The CDR3 regions of human TCRbeta chains were analyzed by immunosequencing. Under the source paper's analysis protocol: TCRs in the repertoires were matched against a reference library of SARS-CoV-2-specific TCRs that had been generated with the MIRA antigen-specificity platform. Breadth was defined as the fraction of unique TCRs that were SARS-CoV-2-associated, and depth was defined as the fraction of total T cells that were SARS-CoV-2-associated. Using the MIRA data, each spike-specific TCR was assigned both to the spike region to which the TCR was reactive and to a CD4 or CD8 class. Log10-transformed breadth and depth values were compared by one-way ANOVA with Sidak's multiple comparisons tests. TCRdb obtained this table from immuneACCESS and retained in-frame rearrangements with V and J assigned. These tables miss some clones; where compared with another copy, unresolved V genes account for less than half of the shortfall, and the remainder is unexplained. Clone size and V and J calls were adopted from that table, with D and trimming inferred from the DNA. This sample gives approximately 140,000 clones in total; about 89% of them show up just once. The top ten constitute 7.5% to 9.5% of the sample.

As concerns this clone: The antigen it recognizes is unknown. Base-call qualities are not available, and no considerably larger clone is one nucleotide away.

The rearrangement combines TRBV3-1 (or the pseudogene TRBV3-2) with TRBJ2-7; 6 matching bases give a weak D call of TRBD2. This sample comprised peripheral blood, obtained 28 days after the second dose of the MenACWY control vaccine. The sequence was collected from an adult who received the MenACWY meningococcal vaccine as a control. For the CDR3, the sequence is CASSQDDRGEPYEQYF. The nucleotide sequence is given as TGTGCCAGCAGCCAAGATGACCGCGGGGAGCCCTACGAGCAGTACTTC.